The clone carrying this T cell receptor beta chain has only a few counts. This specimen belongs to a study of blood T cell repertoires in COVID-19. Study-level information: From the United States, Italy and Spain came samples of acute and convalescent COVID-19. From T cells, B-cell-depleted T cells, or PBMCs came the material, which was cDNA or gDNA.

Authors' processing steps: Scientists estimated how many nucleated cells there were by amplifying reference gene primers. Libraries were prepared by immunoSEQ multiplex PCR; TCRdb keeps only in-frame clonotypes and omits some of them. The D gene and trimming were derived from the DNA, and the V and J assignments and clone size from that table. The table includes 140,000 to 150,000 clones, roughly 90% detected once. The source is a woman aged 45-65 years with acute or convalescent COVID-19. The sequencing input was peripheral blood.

CDR3 protein: CASSSPGERTEAFF. The DNA for the CDR3 is TGTGCCAGCAGTTCGCCGGGTGAACGGACTGAAGCTTTCTTT. The chain is built from TRBV6-5 and TRBJ1-1; D not resolved. Trimming took 4 bases from V and 5 from J, leaving 14 bases between them. The V gene's germline CDR1 is MNHEY and CDR2 SVGAGI. This CDR3 is 14 amino acids long.